Listed below are T cell receptor beta chains from one sample, sequenced in a study of T cell clones after liver transplantation. Some clones are missing from TCRdb's copy, which holds only in-frame ones; the method was immunoSEQ multiplex PCR. The data contain about 120,000 clones, about nine tenths of them singletons. Here the sequenced sample was CD4+ T cells from blood, taken 12 months after liver transplant. The receptors here all came from a human patient who received a liver transplant. Part of the T cells may come from the graft donor. The CDR3 runs from the conserved cysteine through the conserved F or W. Fields, in order: J gene, CDR3 length, D gene, V gene, clone size, CDR3 protein, CDR3 DNA. A D gene is named only where the DNA matches it firmly. Expanded clones are given a class, and other clones once, few, many or no size at all.

TRBJ2-7,15,.,TRBV7-3,.,CASSLDVGTIHEQYF,TGTGCCAGCAGCTTGGACGTAGGAACCATCCACGAGCAGTACTTC
TRBJ1-2,14,TRBD1,TRBV28,.,CASSLRTGTTGYTF,TGTGCCAGCAGTTTGAGGACAGGCACTACCGGCTACACCTTC
TRBJ2-7,15,TRBD2,TRBV11-3,.,CASSPSSGGPYEQYF,TGTGCCAGCAGTCCGTCTAGCGGGGGGCCCTACGAGCAGTACTTC
TRBJ2-7,13,.,TRBV11-3,.,CASTGINGYEQYF,TGTGCCAGCACAGGGATAAATGGGTACGAGCAGTACTTC
TRBJ2-3,16,TRBD2,TRBV11-1,.,CASSSLAGTFLDTQYF,TGTGCCAGCAGCTCCTTAGCGGGTACCTTTCTCGATACGCAGTATTTT
TRBJ2-7,14,TRBD1,TRBV5-1,.,CASSLGTGNYEQYF,TGCGCCAGCAGCTTGGGGACAGGGAACTACGAGCAGTACTTC
TRBJ2-7,14,TRBD1,TRBV10-3,.,CATGPGQGSDEQYF,TGTGCCACCGGGCCGGGACAGGGGTCCGACGAGCAGTACTTC
TRBJ2-7,14,TRBD1,TRBV5-1,.,CASSGDRGSYEQYF,TGCGCCAGCAGCGGGGACAGGGGCTCCTACGAGCAGTACTTC
TRBJ2-1,15,TRBD2,TRBV7-3,.,CASSLNSGSYNEQFF,TGTGCCAGCAGCTTAAATAGCGGGAGCTACAATGAGCAGTTCTTC
TRBJ1-4,13,.,TRBV19,.,CASSDREAEKLFF,TGTGCCAGTAGTGACAGAGAGGCTGAAAAACTGTTTTTT
TRBJ2-3,15,.,TRBV11-1,.,CASSLGPFGTDTQYF,TGTGCCAGCAGCTTGGGCCCATTCGGGACAGATACGCAGTATTTT
TRBJ1-2,15,TRBD1,TRBV6-5,.,CASSPTGQGLYGYTF,TGTGCCAGCAGTCCCACAGGACAGGGTTTGTATGGCTACACCTTC
TRBJ2-5,13,.,TRBV15,.,CASAPGRQETQYF,TGTGCATCAGCCCCAGGGCGGCAAGAGACCCAGTACTTC
TRBJ2-3,14,TRBD2,TRBV30,.,CAWSKGLAGDTQYF,TGTGCCTGGAGTAAGGGACTAGCGGGAGATACGCAGTATTTT
TRBJ1-2,15,.,TRBV5-6,once,CASSAYREYTWGYTF,TGTGCCAGCAGCGCCTACAGGGAATACACTTGGGGCTACACCTTC
TRBJ2-5,15,TRBD1,TRBV7-3,.,CASSMDRGPQETQYF,TGTGCCAGCAGCATGGACAGGGGTCCCCAAGAGACCCAGTACTTC
TRBJ1-2,12,TRBD1,TRBV29-1,.,CSVLTGGGFYTF,TGCAGCGTCCTGACAGGGGGAGGGTTCTACACCTTC
TRBJ1-4,15,.,TRBV28,.,CASSSPVGDNEKLFF,TGTGCCAGCAGTTCCCCGGTGGGAGATAATGAAAAACTGTTTTTT
TRBJ2-7,15,TRBD1,TRBV7-3,.,CASSSSGTGGREQYF,TGTGCCAGCAGCTCGAGCGGGACAGGGGGACGCGAGCAGTACTTC
TRBJ1-1,14,.,TRBV12-5,once,CASGLEGQNTEAFF,TGTGCTAGTGGTTTGGAGGGGCAGAACACTGAAGCTTTCTTT
TRBJ2-7,14,.,TRBV5-1,.,CASSPITSSYEQYF,TGCGCCAGCAGCCCTATTACTAGCAGCTACGAGCAGTACTTC
TRBJ2-5,13,.,TRBV5-1,.,CASSLAPQETQYF,TGCGCCAGCAGCTTGGCCCCCCAAGAGACCCAGTACTTC